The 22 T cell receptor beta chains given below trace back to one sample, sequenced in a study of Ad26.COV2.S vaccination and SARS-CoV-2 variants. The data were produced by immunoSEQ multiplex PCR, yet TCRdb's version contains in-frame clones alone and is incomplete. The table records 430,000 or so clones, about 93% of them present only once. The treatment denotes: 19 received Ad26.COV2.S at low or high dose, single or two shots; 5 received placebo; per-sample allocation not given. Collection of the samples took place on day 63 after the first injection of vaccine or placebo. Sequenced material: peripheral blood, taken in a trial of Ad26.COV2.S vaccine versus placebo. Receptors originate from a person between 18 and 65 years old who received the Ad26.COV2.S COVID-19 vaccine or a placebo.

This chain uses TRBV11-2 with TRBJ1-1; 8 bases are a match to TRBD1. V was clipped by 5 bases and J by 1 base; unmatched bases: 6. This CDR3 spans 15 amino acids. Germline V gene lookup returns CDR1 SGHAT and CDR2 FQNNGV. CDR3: CASSPRTGRNTEAFF. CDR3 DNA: TGTGCCAGCAGCCCCAGGACAGGGCGGAACACTGAAGCTTTCTTT.

The CDR3: CASSPGTVQETQYF. The CDR3 DNA reads as TGTGCCAGCAGCCCCGGGACAGTTCAAGAGACCCAGTACTTC. The J gene is TRBJ2-5, the V gene TRBV9; 7 nucleotides line up with TRBD1. Germline CDR1 reads SGDLS; CDR2 reads YYNGEE. J was trimmed by 2 bases and V by 4 bases; bases with no gene match: 5. CDR3 length: 14 amino acids.

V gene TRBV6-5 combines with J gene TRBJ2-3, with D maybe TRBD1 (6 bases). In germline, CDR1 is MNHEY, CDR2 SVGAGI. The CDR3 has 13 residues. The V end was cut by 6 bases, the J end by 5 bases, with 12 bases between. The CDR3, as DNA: TGTGCCAGCAGCAGGGGACGGGGAGATACGCAGTATTTT. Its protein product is CASSRGRGDTQYF.

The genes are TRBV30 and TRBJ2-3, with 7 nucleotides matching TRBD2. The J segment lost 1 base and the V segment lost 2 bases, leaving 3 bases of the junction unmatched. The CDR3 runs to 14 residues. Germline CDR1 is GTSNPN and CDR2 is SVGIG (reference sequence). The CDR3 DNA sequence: TGTGCCTGGAGTCAAACTAGCGGCACAGATACGCAGTATTTT. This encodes CAWSQTSGTDTQYF.

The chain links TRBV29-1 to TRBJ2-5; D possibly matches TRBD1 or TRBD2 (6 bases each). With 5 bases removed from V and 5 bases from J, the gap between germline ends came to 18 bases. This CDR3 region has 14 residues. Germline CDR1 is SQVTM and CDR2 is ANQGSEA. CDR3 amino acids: CSVRGRNPRETQYF. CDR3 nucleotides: TGCAGCGTTCGGGGGCGAAATCCGAGGGAGACCCAGTACTTC.

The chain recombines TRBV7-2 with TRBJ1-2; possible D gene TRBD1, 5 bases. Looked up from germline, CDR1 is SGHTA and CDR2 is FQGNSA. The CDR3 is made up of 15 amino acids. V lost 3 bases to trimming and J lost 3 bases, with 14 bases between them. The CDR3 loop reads CASSFDTGTDYGYTF. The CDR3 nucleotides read TGTGCCAGCAGCTTTGATACCGGGACTGACTATGGCTACACCTTC.

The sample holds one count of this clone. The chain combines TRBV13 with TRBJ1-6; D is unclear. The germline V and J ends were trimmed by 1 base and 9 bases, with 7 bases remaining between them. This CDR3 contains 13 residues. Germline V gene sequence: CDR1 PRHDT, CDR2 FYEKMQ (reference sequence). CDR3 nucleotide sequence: TGTGCCAGCAGCTTAGATAGAAGTTCACCCCTCCACTTT. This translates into CASSLDRSSPLHF.

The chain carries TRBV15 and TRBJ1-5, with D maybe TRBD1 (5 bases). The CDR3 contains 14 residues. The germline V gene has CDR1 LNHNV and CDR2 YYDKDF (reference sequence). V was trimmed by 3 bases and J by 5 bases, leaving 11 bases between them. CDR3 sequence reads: CATSSGRAYQPQHF. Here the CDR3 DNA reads TGTGCCACCAGCAGTGGCAGGGCCTATCAGCCCCAGCATTTT.

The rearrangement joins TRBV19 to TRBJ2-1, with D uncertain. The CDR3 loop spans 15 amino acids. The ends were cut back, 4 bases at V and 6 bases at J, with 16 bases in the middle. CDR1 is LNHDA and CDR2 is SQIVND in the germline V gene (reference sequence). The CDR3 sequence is CASSTPTPKGNEQFF. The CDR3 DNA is TGTGCCAGTAGTACCCCAACCCCTAAGGGCAATGAGCAGTTCTTC.

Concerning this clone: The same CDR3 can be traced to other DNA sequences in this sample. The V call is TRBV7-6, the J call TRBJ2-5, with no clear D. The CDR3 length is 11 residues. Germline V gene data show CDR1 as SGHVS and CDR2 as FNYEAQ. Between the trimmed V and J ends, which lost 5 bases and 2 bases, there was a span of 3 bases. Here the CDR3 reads CASSLQETQYF. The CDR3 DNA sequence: TGTGCCAGCAGCCTTCAAGAGACCCAGTACTTC.

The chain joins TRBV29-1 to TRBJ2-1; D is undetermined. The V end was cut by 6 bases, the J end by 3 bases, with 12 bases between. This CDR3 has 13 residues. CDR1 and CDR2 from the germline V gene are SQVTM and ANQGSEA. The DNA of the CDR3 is TGCAGCGTGCGCGAGAGGAGCTACAATGAGCAGTTCTTC. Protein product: CSVRERSYNEQFF.

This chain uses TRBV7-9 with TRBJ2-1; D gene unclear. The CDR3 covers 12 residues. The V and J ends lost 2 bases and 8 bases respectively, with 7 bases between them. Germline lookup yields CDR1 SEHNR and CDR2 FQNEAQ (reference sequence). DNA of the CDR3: TGTGCCAGCAGCTTATCGGGTTATGAGCAGTTCTTC. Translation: CASSLSGYEQFF.

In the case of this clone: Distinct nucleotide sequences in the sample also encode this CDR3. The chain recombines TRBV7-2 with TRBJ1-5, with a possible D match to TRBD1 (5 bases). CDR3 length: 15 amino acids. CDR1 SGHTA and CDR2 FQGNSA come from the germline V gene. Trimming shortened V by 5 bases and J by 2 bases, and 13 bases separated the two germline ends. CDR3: CASSLGGAGNQPQHF. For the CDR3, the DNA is TGTGCCAGCAGCCTCGGGGGAGCGGGCAATCAGCCCCAGCATTTT.

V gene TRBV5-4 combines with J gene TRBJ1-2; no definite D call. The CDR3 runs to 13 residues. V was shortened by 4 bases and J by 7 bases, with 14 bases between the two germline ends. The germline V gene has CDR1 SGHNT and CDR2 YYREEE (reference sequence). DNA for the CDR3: TGTGCCAGCAGCACCGGTATTTCCCGTGGCTACACCTTC. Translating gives CASSTGISRGYTF.

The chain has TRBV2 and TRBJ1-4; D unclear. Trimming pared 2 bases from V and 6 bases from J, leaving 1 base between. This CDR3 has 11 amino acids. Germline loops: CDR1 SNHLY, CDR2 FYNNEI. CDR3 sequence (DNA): TGTGCCAGCAGTGAACATGAAAAACTGTTTTTT. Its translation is CASSEHEKLFF.

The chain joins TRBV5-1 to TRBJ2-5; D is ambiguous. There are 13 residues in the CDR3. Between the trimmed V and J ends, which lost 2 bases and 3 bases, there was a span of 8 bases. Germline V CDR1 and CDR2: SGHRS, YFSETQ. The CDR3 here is CASSFIVEETQYF. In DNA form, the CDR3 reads TGCGCCAGCAGCTTTATAGTCGAAGAGACCCAGTACTTC.

CDR3: CASSSGTFLGADTEAFF. The CDR3 bases are TGTGCCAGCAGCTCCGGAACGTTCTTGGGGGCCGACACTGAAGCTTTCTTT. The V and J genes are TRBV5-8 and TRBJ1-1; the D gene is possibly TRBD1 (6 bases). The germline V and J ends were trimmed by 3 bases and 3 bases, with 21 bases remaining between them. The CDR3 has 17 residues. CDR1 is SGHTS and CDR2 is YDEGEE in the germline V gene.

The CDR3 DNA is TGTGCCAGCAGCGGACAGGGAAATCAGCCCCAGCATTTT. Its protein product is CASSGQGNQPQHF. This rearrangement joins TRBV7-2 to TRBJ1-5; 8 nucleotides align to TRBD1. Germline V gives CDR1 SGHTA, CDR2 FQGNSA. V gave up 5 bases and J gave up 4 bases; unmatched junction bases: 1. The CDR3 runs to 13 residues. Variable domain in full (rest from reference TRBV7-2 and TRBJ1-5): GAGVSQSPSNKVTEKGKDVELRCDPISGHTALYWYRQSLGQGLEFLIYFQGNSAPDKSGLPSDRFSAERTGGSVSTLTIQRTQQEDSAVYLCASSGQGNQPQHFGDGTRLSIL.

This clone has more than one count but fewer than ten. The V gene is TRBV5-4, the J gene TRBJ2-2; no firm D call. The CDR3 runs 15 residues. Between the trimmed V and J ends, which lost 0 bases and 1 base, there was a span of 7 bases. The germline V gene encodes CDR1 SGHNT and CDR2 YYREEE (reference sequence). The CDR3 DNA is TGTGCCAGCAGCTTGGACCCAGGGAACACCGGGGAGCTGTTTTTT. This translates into CASSLDPGNTGELFF.

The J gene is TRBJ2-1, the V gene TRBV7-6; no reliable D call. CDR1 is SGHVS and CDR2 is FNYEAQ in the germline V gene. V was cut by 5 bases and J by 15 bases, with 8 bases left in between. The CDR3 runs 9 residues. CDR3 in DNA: TGTGCCAGCAGCGCAGCTGGGTTCTTC. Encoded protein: CASSAAGFF.

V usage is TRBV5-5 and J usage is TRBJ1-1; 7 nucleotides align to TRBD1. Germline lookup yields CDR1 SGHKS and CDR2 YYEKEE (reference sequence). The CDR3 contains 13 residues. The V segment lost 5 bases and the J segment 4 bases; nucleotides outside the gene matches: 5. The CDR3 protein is CASSKGATTEAFF. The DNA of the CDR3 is TGTGCCAGCAGTAAGGGGGCTACCACTGAAGCTTTCTTT.

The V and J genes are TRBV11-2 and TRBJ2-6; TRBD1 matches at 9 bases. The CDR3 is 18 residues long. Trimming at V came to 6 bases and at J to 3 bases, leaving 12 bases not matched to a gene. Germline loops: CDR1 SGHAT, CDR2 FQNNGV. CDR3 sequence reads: CASSSYLQGAGGANVLTF. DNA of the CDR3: TGTGCCAGCAGTTCTTACCTACAGGGGGCGGGTGGGGCCAACGTCCTGACTTTC.